These T cell receptor beta chains were read from a single sample in a study of graft-versus-host responses after intestinal transplantation. Profiled with immunoSEQ multiplex PCR; TCRdb holds only in-frame clones, not every one. The sample consists of about 92,000 clones, about 93% of them appearing once. Which antigens these TCRs recognize remains unknown. This sample comprised unstimulated CD8+ T cells sorted from spleen or lymph node cells, obtained before intestinal transplant. The receptor source for this set is a human donor who received an intestinal transplant. Each CDR3 is given with its conserved first and last residue. D genes are given only for firm matches. Clone size appears in some rows only: once, few, many, or a class for an expanded clone.

D gene: TRBD2
V gene: TRBV6-1
J gene: TRBJ2-7
clone size: -
CDR3 DNA: TGTGCCAGCAGCTTAGCGGGATTGGTCTACGAGCAGTACTTC
CDR3 protein: CASSLAGLVYEQYF

D gene: TRBD2
V gene: TRBV11-3
J gene: TRBJ2-1
clone size: -
CDR3 DNA: TGTGCCAGCAGCCAGACTAGCGGGGGTTTCAATGAGCAGTTCTTC
CDR3 protein: CASSQTSGGFNEQFF

D gene: -
V gene: TRBV21-1
J gene: TRBJ1-5
clone size: -
CDR3 DNA: TGTGCCAGCAGCAAGGGGGACAGAGATCAGCCCCAGCATTTT
CDR3 protein: CASSKGDRDQPQHF

D gene: TRBD1
V gene: TRBV7-9
J gene: TRBJ2-7
clone size: few
CDR3 DNA: TGTGCCAGCAGCTTGGGGGACAGGTCCTACGAGCAGTACTTC
CDR3 protein: CASSLGDRSYEQYF

D gene: -
V gene: TRBV28
J gene: TRBJ1-6
clone size: -
CDR3 DNA: TGTGCCAGCAGGTGGGCGGGGGGCAGTTCACCCCTCCACTTT
CDR3 protein: CASRWAGGSSPLHF

D gene: -
V gene: TRBV5-6
J gene: TRBJ2-4
clone size: -
CDR3 DNA: TGTGCCAGCAGCTACGACTCTAACATTCAGTACTTC
CDR3 protein: CASSYDSNIQYF

D gene: -
V gene: TRBV7-3
J gene: TRBJ2-2
clone size: -
CDR3 DNA: TGTGCCAGCAGCTTCAGTGGAGGGGGGCCCGGGGAGCTGTTTTTT
CDR3 protein: CASSFSGGGPGELFF

D gene: -
V gene: TRBV12-2
J gene: TRBJ2-1
clone size: few
CDR3 DNA: TGTGCAAGTCGCTTAGCGTGGGAGGGGCCTAGAAATGAGCAGTTCTTC
CDR3 protein: CASRLAWEGPRNEQFF

D gene: -
V gene: TRBV5-5
J gene: TRBJ1-5
clone size: -
CDR3 DNA: TGTGCCAGCAGCTTGTGGGTCGGAGGTCAGCCCCAGCATTTT
CDR3 protein: CASSLWVGGQPQHF

D gene: -
V gene: TRBV9
J gene: TRBJ2-7
clone size: once
CDR3 DNA: TGTGCCAGCAGCGTAGGGCAGGGGGGCCGCTACGAGCAGTACTTC
CDR3 protein: CASSVGQGGRYEQYF

D gene: -
V gene: TRBV9
J gene: TRBJ2-7
clone size: few
CDR3 DNA: TGTGCCAGCAGCGTAGCTTGGGTGGGGCAGTACTTC
CDR3 protein: CASSVAWVGQYF

D gene: -
V gene: TRBV30
J gene: TRBJ2-7
clone size: -
CDR3 DNA: TGTGCCTGGAGTGTAGGCCCTAGCGTATACGAGCAGTACTTC
CDR3 protein: CAWSVGPSVYEQYF

D gene: -
V gene: TRBV21-1
J gene: TRBJ2-1
clone size: -
CDR3 DNA: TGTGCCAGCACGGCGACTAGCGGGGAGTGGAATGAGCAGTTCTTC
CDR3 protein: CASTATSGEWNEQFF

D gene: TRBD2
V gene: TRBV6-5
J gene: TRBJ2-5
clone size: -
CDR3 DNA: TGTGCCAGCAGTTACTCTCCGACTAGCGGGGGAGAGACCCAGTACTTC
CDR3 protein: CASSYSPTSGGETQYF

D gene: -
V gene: TRBV5-4
J gene: TRBJ2-2
clone size: -
CDR3 DNA: TGTGCCAGCAGCTTCGGAACCGGGGAGCTGTTTTTT
CDR3 protein: CASSFGTGELFF

D gene: -
V gene: TRBV6-5
J gene: TRBJ1-2
clone size: -
CDR3 DNA: TGTGCCAGCAGTTACTCGATGGAAGGGCCGTATGGCTACACCTTC
CDR3 protein: CASSYSMEGPYGYTF

D gene: TRBD2
V gene: TRBV2
J gene: TRBJ2-2
clone size: -
CDR3 DNA: TGTGCCAGCCTTGATGGGACTAGCGGTACCGGGGAGCTGTTTTTT
CDR3 protein: CASLDGTSGTGELFF